These 29 T cell receptor beta chains were sequenced from one sample in a study of siplizumab effects on memory and regulatory T cells. The table came from immunoSEQ multiplex PCR; TCRdb's copy has only in-frame clones and leaves some out. The data contain roughly 56,000 clones, approximately 93% of them singletons. The specimen was CD8+ T cells sorted from blood. The source of these receptors is a human donor in good health.

The chain combines TRBV27 with TRBJ2-5; 10 nucleotides line up with TRBD2. The J call may be mistaken, given a closer DNA end match to TRBJ2-7. CDR3 size: 14 residues. The germline gives CDR1 MNHEY, CDR2 SMNVEV (reference sequence). The CDR3 DNA is TGTGCCAGCAGTTTAGGTAGCGGGAGGTCCGAGCAGTACTTC. The encoded protein is CASSLGSGRSEQYF.

J is TRBJ2-7 and V is TRBV28; 7 bases are shared with TRBD1. Losses at the gene ends were 4 bases for V and 4 bases for J; bases not matched to a gene: 7. This CDR3 comprises 14 residues. Germline CDR1 is MDHEN and CDR2 is SYDVKM. In DNA, the CDR3 is TGTGCCAGCAGTTACCGGGACAGTGCGTACGAGCAGTACTTC. This translates into CASSYRDSAYEQYF.

The chain is built from TRBV4-1 and TRBJ1-5; D is unresolved. Trimming removed 1 base at V and 6 bases at J, with 10 bases between. This CDR3 region has 14 residues. Germline-derived CDR1 and CDR2 are MGHRA and YSYEKL. DNA for the CDR3: TGCGCCAGCAGCCAAGGGGAGGGCCCTCAGCCCCAGCATTTT. Translation: CASSQGEGPQPQHF.

This chain connects TRBV6-5 to TRBJ2-7; D possibly corresponds to TRBD1 (6 bases). Germline CDR1 reads MNHEY; CDR2 reads SVGAGI. The V end lost 0 bases, the J end lost 2 bases, and 8 bases lay between the germline ends. The CDR3 is 14 residues long. DNA for the CDR3: TGTGCCAGCAGTTACTCCGGGACACCCTACGAGCAGTACTTC. Amino acid sequence: CASSYSGTPYEQYF.

This chain's CDR3 is CASSDQGNYRLNTEAFF. CDR3 sequence (DNA): TGTGCCAGCAGTGACCAGGGGAATTACAGACTGAACACTGAAGCTTTCTTT. V gene TRBV25-1 combines with J gene TRBJ1-1, with D perhaps matching TRBD1 (6 bases). CDR3 length equals 17 residues. Germline CDR1 is MGHDK and CDR2 is SYGVNS. Trimming cost V 3 bases and J 0 bases, with 17 bases left between them.

Comment on this clone: The sample contains more than one DNA sequence encoding this CDR3. This chain connects TRBV2 to TRBJ2-7; TRBD2 might be the D (5 bases). From germline, CDR1 is SNHLY and CDR2 FYNNEI. Trimming removed 3 bases at V and 5 bases at J, with 23 bases between. The CDR3 contains 17 residues. The CDR3 DNA reads TGTGCCAGCAGTGAGGCGGGCCGGTCCGGCGGGTGGAACGAGCAGTACTTC. It is translated as CASSEAGRSGGWNEQYF.

The V call is TRBV4-1, the J call TRBJ2-1; 12 bases agree with TRBD2. This CDR3 contains 17 residues. J was trimmed by 8 bases and V by 0 bases; bases with no gene match: 8. Per germline, CDR1 MGHRA and CDR2 YSYEKL. The CDR3 region has the DNA TGCGCCAGCAGCCAAGATTTCCCTAGCGGGAGGGCCGATGAGCAGTTCTTC. It encodes CASSQDFPSGRADEQFF.

The chain combines TRBV19 with TRBJ1-2; D gene unclear. Germline V CDR1 and CDR2: LNHDA, SQIVND (reference sequence). The CDR3 consists of 15 residues. V was pared by 5 bases and J by 2 bases, with 15 bases between. CDR3 region: CASSPPATANYGYTF. The CDR3 DNA sequence: TGTGCCAGTAGTCCCCCCGCGACGGCGAACTATGGCTACACCTTC.

This clone showed up many times. V gene TRBV27 combines with J gene TRBJ1-2; D not resolved. The length of the CDR3 is 14 residues. V was trimmed by 5 bases and J by 6 bases, leaving 16 bases between them. Germline V CDR1 and CDR2: MNHEY, SMNVEV (reference sequence). The CDR3 sequence is CASSAARTVDGYTF. CDR3 nucleotide sequence: TGTGCCAGCAGTGCCGCCCGGACGGTCGATGGCTACACCTTC.

J is TRBJ1-4 and V is TRBV7-9, with TRBD1 identical over 11 bases. CDR3 length: 15 residues. J lost 7 bases, V lost 4 bases, and 5 bases had no gene match. Germline V lookup: CDR1 SEHNR, CDR2 FQNEAQ (reference sequence). The CDR3: CASSYYGTGGEKLFF. The CDR3 DNA reads as TGTGCCAGCAGCTACTACGGGACAGGGGGTGAAAAACTGTTTTTT.

This clone was picked up one time. CDR3 region: CASSYGISYEQYF. CDR3 DNA: TGTGCCAGCAGCTACGGGATCTCCTACGAGCAGTACTTC. The chain employs TRBV28 and TRBJ2-7; D perhaps matches TRBD2 (5 bases). The CDR3 consists of 13 residues. V lost 6 bases and J 0 bases, leaving 9 bases between the germline ends. From germline, CDR1 is MDHEN and CDR2 SYDVKM.

V and J are TRBV19 and TRBJ1-3, with D perhaps matching TRBD1 (5 bases). The CDR3 contains 13 residues. V lost 5 bases to trimming and J lost 2 bases, with 7 bases between them. The germline gives CDR1 LNHDA, CDR2 SQIVND (reference sequence). In DNA form, the CDR3 reads TGTGCCAGTAGTGGGGCTCCTGGAAACACCATATATTTT. It codes for CASSGAPGNTIYF. The complete variable domain, with remaining parts taken from reference TRBV19 and TRBJ1-3, reads DGGITQSPKYLFRKEGQNVTLSCEQNLNHDAMYWYRQDPGQGLRLIYYSQIVNDFQKGDIAEGYSVSREKKESFPLTVTSAQKNPTAFYLCASSGAPGNTIYFGEGSWLTVV.

In its sample, this clone was seen once. The CDR3 DNA reads TGCAGCGTTGGACAGGGGGCAGACGAGCAGTACTTC. Amino acids: CSVGQGADEQYF. This chain links TRBV29-1 with TRBJ2-7; 10 nucleotides align to TRBD1. CDR1 and CDR2 from the germline V gene are SQVTM and ANQGSEA. This CDR3 is 12 amino acids long. Trimming removed 4 bases from V and 5 bases from J; junction bases left unmatched: 2.

This chain uses TRBV6-5 with TRBJ2-2; D not resolved. Deletions cut 8 bases from V and 6 bases from J, with 4 bases between. This CDR3 has 10 residues. Germline loops: CDR1 MNHEY, CDR2 SVGAGI. The CDR3 nucleotides read TGTGCCAGCTTTTCCGGGGAGCTGTTTTTT. It translates to CASFSGELFF.

This sequence joins TRBV6-1 and TRBJ2-2; TRBD1 aligns across 9 bases. Germline V lookup: CDR1 MNHNS, CDR2 SASEGT. After removal of 6 bases from V and 8 bases from J, the junction contained 4 bases not matched to a gene. This CDR3 comprises 13 residues. CDR3 protein: CASRTGGAGELFF. For the CDR3, the DNA is TGTGCCAGCAGAACAGGGGGCGCAGGGGAGCTGTTTTTT.

This chain uses TRBV13 with TRBJ1-1; tentative D call: TRBD1 (5 bases). V lost 5 bases and J lost 5, with 12 bases in between. Germline-derived CDR1 and CDR2 are PRHDT and FYEKMQ (reference sequence). This CDR3 contains 13 residues. Written as DNA, the CDR3 is TGTGCCAGCAGCCCCCGGGGGGTGACTGAAGCTTTCTTT. Its translation: CASSPRGVTEAFF.

This chain connects TRBV6-6 to TRBJ2-1; 9 bases line up with TRBD2. CDR3 length: 15 residues. The J segment lost 5 bases and the V segment lost 7 bases, leaving 9 bases of the junction unmatched. Germline CDR1 reads MNHNY; CDR2 reads SVGAGI (reference sequence). This chain's CDR3 is CASIPSGTKDNEQFF. For the CDR3, the DNA is TGTGCCAGCATCCCTAGCGGGACAAAAGACAATGAGCAGTTCTTC.

CDR3 residues: CASSHDRGTEAFF. The CDR3 DNA reads as TGCGCCAGCAGCCACGACAGGGGCACTGAAGCTTTCTTT. The chain is built from TRBV5-1 and TRBJ1-1; 8 bases map to TRBD1. There are 13 residues in the CDR3. Germline-derived CDR1 and CDR2 are SGHRS and YFSETQ. V dropped 4 bases and J dropped 4; count of bases not matched to a gene: 3.

This chain links TRBV9 with TRBJ2-7; 11 nucleotides line up with TRBD2. V dropped 2 bases and J dropped 3; count of bases not matched to a gene: 1. Germline V gene data show CDR1 as SGDLS and CDR2 as YYNGEE. CDR3 length equals 14 residues. DNA for the CDR3: TGTGCCAGCAGCGTTAGCGGGAGGGACTACGAGCAGTACTTC. This encodes CASSVSGRDYEQYF. The entire variable domain, with the rest obtained from reference TRBV9 and TRBJ2-7, is as follows: DSGVTQTPKHLITATGQRVTLRCSPRSGDLSVYWYQQSLDQGLQFLIQYYNGEERAKGNILERFSAQQFPDLHSELNLSSLELGDSALYFCASSVSGRDYEQYFGPGTRLTVT.

The V call is TRBV7-8, the J call TRBJ1-5, with 10 bases aligning to TRBD1. This CDR3 has 15 amino acids. The trim removed 1 base at V and 6 bases at J, leaving 3 bases unmatched. Per the germline V gene, CDR1 is SGHVS and CDR2 is FQNEAQ. The CDR3 is CASSLGTGGFQPQHF. Here the CDR3 DNA reads TGTGCCAGCAGCTTAGGGACAGGGGGTTTTCAGCCCCAGCATTTT.

J is TRBJ2-3 and V is TRBV11-2; 8 nucleotides line up with TRBD2. V shed 2 bases, J shed 0 bases, and the junction held 10 bases outside the gene matches. There are 18 residues in the CDR3. The germline CDR1 and CDR2 sequences are SGHAT and FQNNGV. For the CDR3, the DNA is TGTGCCAGCAGCTTAAAGTTGGTTAGCGGGAAGAGCACAGATACGCAGTATTTT. Translation gives CASSLKLVSGKSTDTQYF.

This chain joins TRBV7-9 and TRBJ2-7; weak D call: TRBD1 (5 bases). The ends were cut back, 5 bases at V and 3 bases at J, with 14 bases in the middle. Per the germline V gene, CDR1 is SEHNR and CDR2 is FQNEAQ (reference sequence). The CDR3 is 14 residues long. The chain's CDR3 is CASSPLGQGYEQYF. For the CDR3, the DNA is TGTGCCAGCAGCCCCTTAGGGCAGGGCTACGAGCAGTACTTC.

This chain joins TRBV27 and TRBJ2-1, with unresolved D. Germline V lookup: CDR1 MNHEY, CDR2 SMNVEV (reference sequence). The V end was cut by 10 bases, the J end by 0 bases, with 10 bases between. The CDR3 covers 13 residues. CDR3 in DNA: TGTGCCACCTCTCCCAGCTCCTACAATGAGCAGTTCTTC. Its translation is CATSPSSYNEQFF.

This rearrangement joins TRBV15 to TRBJ2-5, with D tentatively TRBD1 (5 bases). Germline V CDR1 and CDR2: LNHNV, YYDKDF (reference sequence). Trimming stripped 0 bases from V and 2 bases from J, with 7 bases between. The CDR3 runs 14 residues. CDR3 sequence (DNA): TGTGCCACCAGCAGAGAGGACACGCAAGAGACCCAGTACTTC. Protein product: CATSREDTQETQYF.

This clone appeared once. This chain connects TRBV7-6 to TRBJ2-5; D not certain. This CDR3 is built from 17 residues. V lost 2 bases, J lost 1 base, and 17 bases lay in between. Germline V lookup: CDR1 SGHVS, CDR2 FNYEAQ. The DNA of the CDR3 is TGTGCCAGCAGCTTATCCCCCGGTGGGCAGATCCAAGAGACCCAGTACTTC. Amino acids: CASSLSPGGQIQETQYF.

This clone has only one observation. V usage is TRBV30 and J usage is TRBJ2-7, with 14 bases lining up with TRBD2. Germline-derived CDR1 and CDR2 are GTSNPN and SVGIG (reference sequence). Germline trimming cut 3 bases from V and 2 bases from J; bases unmatched to any gene: 3. CDR3 length: 15 amino acids. The CDR3 spells CAWSLGLAGAYEQYF. The CDR3 nucleotides read TGTGCCTGGAGCCTGGGACTAGCGGGAGCCTACGAGCAGTACTTC.

The rearrangement joins TRBV15 to TRBJ2-2; no definite D call. With 0 bases removed from V and 5 bases from J, the gap between germline ends came to 13 bases. The CDR3 covers 16 residues. Germline V CDR1 and CDR2: LNHNV, YYDKDF (reference sequence). CDR3 nucleotides: TGTGCCACCAGCAGAGATACCCTGGGTCTTACCGGGGAGCTGTTTTTT. Translated: CATSRDTLGLTGELFF.

The chain links TRBV7-9 to TRBJ1-2, with D perhaps TRBD1 (5 bases). Germline assignment: CDR1 SEHNR and CDR2 FQNEAQ (reference sequence). This CDR3 contains 16 residues. Trimming took off 4 bases at V and 4 bases at J, with 19 bases between the two ends. CDR3 sequence: CASSYARDEDIYGYTF. In nucleotides, the CDR3 is TGTGCCAGCAGCTATGCCCGGGACGAGGATATCTATGGCTACACCTTC.

V is TRBV27 and J is TRBJ1-2, with 7 bases fitting TRBD1. The germline V gene has CDR1 MNHEY and CDR2 SMNVEV (reference sequence). The CDR3 totals 14 residues. V was pared by 0 bases and J by 4 bases, with 2 bases of the junction left unmatched. Here the CDR3 reads CASSLSGQSYGYTF. Here the CDR3 DNA reads TGTGCCAGCAGTTTATCGGGACAGAGCTATGGCTACACCTTC.